This entry concerns a single T cell receptor (beta chain). Its matching antigen is unknown. Profiled with immunoSEQ multiplex PCR; TCRdb holds only in-frame clones, not every one. The table lists 250,000 to 400,000 clones, nearly 90% of them singletons. This specimen comes from a study of cytomegalovirus exposure and HLA in healthy donors. The germline gives CDR1 LGHNA, CDR2 YSLEER. The CDR3 consists of 15 residues. J gave up 2 bases and V 1 base, and 4 bases lay outside the gene matches. The study, taken as a whole, reports: The study designated about 160 TCR beta chains cytomegalovirus-associated.

The TCR was taken from a man aged 30 to 39 in good health and CMV-seronegative. The sample comprised PBMCs. This chain connects TRBV4-3 to TRBJ2-5; 7 nucleotides align to TRBD2. This CDR3 reads CASSQGTSFQETQYF. The CDR3 bases are TGCGCCAGCAGCCAAGGGACTAGTTTTCAAGAGACCCAGTACTTC.